The clone carrying this TCR beta chain was counted between two and nine times. Antigen: not known. This entry belongs to a study of T-cell memory formation after mild COVID-19. Study at large: Each donor largely had its own TCR clusters. Points from the study as a whole: Second-wave clones with a day 37 peak had unconfirmed SARS-CoV-2 specificity.

MiXCR, applied by TCRdb to the 5' RACE reads, yields one record per CDR3 protein. The sample includes 40,000 or so distinct CDR3 sequences, about 6.3% of them seen just once. Germline V gives CDR1 SEHNR, CDR2 FQNEAQ (reference sequence). The CDR3 consists of 12 residues. Trimming cost V 5 bases and J 4 bases; bases outside gene matches: 2. Sequencing input: PBMCs or a T cell subset sorted from them (not recorded which). The V and J genes are TRBV7-9 and TRBJ2-7, with 7 bases matching TRBD2. This clonotype was sampled from an adult who had mild COVID-19 (a few samples of this study predate the infection). Cell type and time point are not known. As DNA, the CDR3 is TGTGCCAGCAGCCCCGGGGGGTACGAGCAGTACTTC. This translates into CASSPGGYEQYF.